This T cell receptor (beta chain) was captured in a study of early T cells in non-severe SARS-CoV-2 infection. The wider study: With bulk RNA from unsorted whole blood as input, sequencing yielded unpaired chains. General observations from the study: There was a bias toward anti-spike CD8 responses in VDJdb matching, which missed private and CD4 specificities.

Germline lookup yields CDR1 SEHNR and CDR2 FQNEAQ (reference sequence). The CDR3 is made up of 12 amino acids. V lost 2 bases and J lost 0, with 1 base in between. TCRdb used MiXCR to reprocess the 5' RACE reads, holding one entry per CDR3 protein. The table lists approximately 76,000 distinct CDR3 sequences, around 15% of them singletons. The table lists this clonotype with many counts. Its antigen is currently unknown. This TCR was sampled from an adult who was a healthcare worker with PCR-confirmed SARS-CoV-2 infection or an uninfected control (not recorded which). The V gene is TRBV7-9, the J gene TRBJ1-1; D call uncertain. What was sequenced was whole blood. In nucleotides, the CDR3 is TGTGCCAGCAGCTTATTGAACACTGAAGCTTTCTTT. Amino acid sequence: CASSLLNTEAFF.